A selection of T cell receptor beta chains follows, all from one sample in a study of T-cell reconstitution after alpha-beta-depleted transplantation in children. TCRdb reprocessed the PCR reads with MiXCR, giving one entry per CDR3 protein. The table includes about 690,000 distinct CDR3 sequences, around a sixth detected once. The source was PBMCs from the stem cell graft donor, collected from the stem cell graft. These receptors all come from a human donor who donated a stem cell graft to a child with acute myeloid leukemia. Both conserved end residues are part of each CDR3. The D gene is left open where the match is weak. Only some rows state a clone size, as once, few, many or a class for expanded clones.

V	J	size	D	CDR3	DNA
TRBV7-9	TRBJ2-1	NA	TRBD1	CASSFRDRETDEQFF	TGTGCCAGCAGCTTCCGGGACAGGGAAACGGATGAGCAGTTCTTC
TRBV7-2	TRBJ2-1	many	NA	CASSLGGVGSYEQFF	TGTGCCAGCAGCTTAGGAGGGGTAGGATCGTATGAGCAGTTCTTC
TRBV6-4	TRBJ1-2	many	NA	CASSNPVGAGDYGYTF	TGTGCCAGCAGTAACCCGGTGGGGGCTGGGGACTATGGCTACACCTTC
TRBV7-2	TRBJ2-3	NA	NA	CASRRGTSASTDTQYF	TGTGCCAGCAGGCGGGGCACCTCCGCTAGCACAGATACGCAGTATTTT
TRBV7-9	TRBJ1-1	NA	NA	CASSLDYRRKPEAFF	TGTGCCAGCAGCTTAGACTACCGCCGGAAGCCTGAAGCTTTCTTT
TRBV20-1	TRBJ2-4	many	NA	CSASNVLGGKNIQYF	TGCAGTGCTAGTAACGTCCTGGGTGGCAAAAACATTCAGTACTTC
TRBV10-3	TRBJ2-1	many	TRBD1	CAIGYRGDEQFF	TGTGCCATCGGGTACAGGGGCGATGAGCAGTTCTTC
TRBV6-1	TRBJ2-3	many	NA	CASSPQGPTDTQYF	TGTGCCAGCAGCCCTCAGGGGCCGACAGATACGCAGTATTTT
TRBV20-1	TRBJ2-3	few	TRBD2	CSARDPKLPGLAGRRTQYF	TGCAGTGCTAGAGATCCGAAGCTTCCGGGACTAGCGGGGCGACGGACGCAGTATTTT
TRBV6-1	TRBJ1-1	few	NA	CASSEARMGIAEAFF	TGTGCCAGCAGTGAAGCGCGGATGGGGATAGCTGAAGCTTTCTTT
TRBV7-8	TRBJ1-5	few	NA	CASSLESVGPQHF	TGTGCCAGCAGCTTAGAATCGGTCGGGCCCCAGCATTTT
TRBV20-1	TRBJ2-7	many	TRBD1	CSVPDRSAYEQYF	TGCAGTGTCCCGGACAGGTCTGCCTACGAGCAGTACTTC
TRBV7-9	TRBJ2-5	many	NA	CASTIRDTEKETQYF	TGTGCCAGCACTATCCGGGACACGGAAAAAGAGACCCAGTACTTC
TRBV7-2	TRBJ1-5	NA	TRBD1	CASSSDRGSQPQHF	TGTGCCAGCAGCTCTGACAGGGGTAGTCAGCCCCAGCATTTT
TRBV12-3/TRBV12-4	TRBJ2-3	NA	NA	CASSFEWLRGRDTQYF	TGTGCCAGCAGTTTCGAATGGCTCCGGGGAAGGGATACGCAGTATTTT
TRBV20-1	TRBJ2-1	many	NA	CSARGVGGARYNEQFF	TGCAGTGCTAGAGGGGTTGGGGGGGCCCGTTACAATGAGCAGTTCTTC
TRBV20-1	TRBJ2-2	many	TRBD2	CSAREAGVDTGELFF	TGCAGTGCTAGAGAAGCGGGGGTCGACACCGGGGAGCTGTTTTTT
TRBV6-5	TRBJ1-1	many	NA	CASSYRGIMNTEAFF	TGTGCCAGCAGTTACAGGGGCATCATGAACACTGAAGCTTTCTTT
TRBV20-1	TRBJ2-7	many	NA	CSARDMRGGRYEQYF	TGCAGTGCTAGAGATATGAGGGGGGGCCGGTACGAGCAGTACTTC
TRBV7-2	TRBJ1-5	few	TRBD1	CASSLDGGQGRQPQHF	TGTGCCAGCAGCTTAGACGGAGGACAGGGCAGACAGCCCCAGCATTTT
TRBV7-2	TRBJ2-3	once	TRBD1	CASSPPAGGWADTQYF	TGTGCCAGCAGCCCGCCCGCAGGGGGTTGGGCAGATACGCAGTATTTT
TRBV27	TRBJ2-2	many	NA	CASSPLLGELFF	TGTGCCAGCAGTCCCCTTTTGGGGGAGCTGTTTTTT
TRBV12-3/TRBV12-4	TRBJ1-1	NA	NA	CASGTIRGKVVTEAFF	TGTGCCAGCGGGACAATCAGGGGAAAGGTGGTCACTGAAGCTTTCTTT